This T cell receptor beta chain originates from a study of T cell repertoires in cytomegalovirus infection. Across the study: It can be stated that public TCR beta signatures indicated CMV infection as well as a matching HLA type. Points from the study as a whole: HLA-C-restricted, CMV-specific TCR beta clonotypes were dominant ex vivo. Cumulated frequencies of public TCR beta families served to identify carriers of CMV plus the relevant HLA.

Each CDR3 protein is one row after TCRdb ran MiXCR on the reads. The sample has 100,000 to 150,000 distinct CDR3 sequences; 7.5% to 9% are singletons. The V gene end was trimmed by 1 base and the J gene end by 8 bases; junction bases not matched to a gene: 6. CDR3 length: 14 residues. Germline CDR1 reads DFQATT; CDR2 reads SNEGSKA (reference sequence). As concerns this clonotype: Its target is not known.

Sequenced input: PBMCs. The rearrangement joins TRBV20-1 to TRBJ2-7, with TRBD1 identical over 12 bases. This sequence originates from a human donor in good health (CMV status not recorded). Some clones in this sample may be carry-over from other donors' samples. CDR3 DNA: TGCAGTGCTAGAGGTTTGGGACAGGGGGCGAAGCAGTACTTC. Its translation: CSARGLGQGAKQYF.